This T cell receptor (beta chain) was sequenced during a study of T-cell memory formation after mild COVID-19. Findings of the study overall: The SARS-CoV-2 specificity of second-wave clones reaching peak at day 37 remained unverified.

It was 5'RACE with constant-segment primers that produced the TCR alpha and TCR beta cDNA libraries, which carried sample barcodes and UMIs. TCRdb called the 5' RACE reads again in MiXCR, with one record for every CDR3 protein. The table lists 550,000 to 600,000 distinct CDR3 sequences, roughly a sixth of them singletons. Turning to this clonotype: Its cognate antigen is unknown.

The specimen sequenced was PBMCs or a T cell subset sorted from them (not recorded which). The receptor comes from an adult woman who had mild COVID-19 (a few samples of this study predate the infection). Cell type and time point are not known.

CDR3: CATSRGTHEQYF. In DNA, the CDR3 is TGTGCCACCAGTCGGGGTACCCACGAGCAGTACTTC. This chain connects TRBV24-1 to TRBJ2-7; D might be TRBD2 (5 bases). Germline values: CDR1 KGHDR, CDR2 SFDVKD. The CDR3 spans 12 residues. Trimming pared 6 bases from V and 5 bases from J, leaving 10 bases between.